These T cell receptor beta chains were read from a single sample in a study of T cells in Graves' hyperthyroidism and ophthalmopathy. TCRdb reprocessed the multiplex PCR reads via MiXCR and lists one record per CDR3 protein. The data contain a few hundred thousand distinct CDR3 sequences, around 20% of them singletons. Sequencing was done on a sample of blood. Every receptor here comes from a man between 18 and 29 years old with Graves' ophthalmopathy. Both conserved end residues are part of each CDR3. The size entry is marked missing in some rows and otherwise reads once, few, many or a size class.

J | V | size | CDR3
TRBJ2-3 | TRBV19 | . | CASGKTGTSTDTQYF
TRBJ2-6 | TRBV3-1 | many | CASRASGANVLTF
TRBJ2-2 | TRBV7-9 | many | CASSPERVYAGELFF
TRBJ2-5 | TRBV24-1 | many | CATSDPRTSGETQYF
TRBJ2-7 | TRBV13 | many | CASSFRDRGSEQYF
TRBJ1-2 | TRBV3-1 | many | CASRQQGAESYGYTF
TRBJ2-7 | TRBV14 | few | CASSQANEGRYEQYF
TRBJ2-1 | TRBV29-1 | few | CSVGTARNEQFF
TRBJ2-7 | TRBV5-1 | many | CASSAGQTYEQYF
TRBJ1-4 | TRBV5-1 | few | CASSLDRAGEKLFF
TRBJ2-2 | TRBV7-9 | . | CASSSTAGTGELFF
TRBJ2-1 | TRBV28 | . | CASSLWAGRGFGEQFF
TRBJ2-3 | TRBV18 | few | CASSPNTGLNTDTQYF
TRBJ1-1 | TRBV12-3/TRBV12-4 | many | CASSLLVPGDGSEAFF
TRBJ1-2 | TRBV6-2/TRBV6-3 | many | CASRPQQGAYGYTF
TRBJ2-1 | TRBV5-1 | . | CASSPGQGARSNEQFF
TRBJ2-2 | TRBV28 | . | CASRNRLAVINTGELFF
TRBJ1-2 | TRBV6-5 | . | CASSYSDQDRGIPNYGYTF
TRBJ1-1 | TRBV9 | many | CASSVAPTGLNTEAFF
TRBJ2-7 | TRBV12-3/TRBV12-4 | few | CASSMDRYEQYF
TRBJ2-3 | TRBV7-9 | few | CASSAPGQLTDTQYF
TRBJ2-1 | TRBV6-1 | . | CASASSRDRIYNEQFF
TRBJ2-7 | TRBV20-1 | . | CSARDRGEYEQYF
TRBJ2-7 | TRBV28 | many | CASSLQGHEQYF
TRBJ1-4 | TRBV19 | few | CASSIWGADEKLFF
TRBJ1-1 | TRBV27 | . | CAGSSGISGTEAFF
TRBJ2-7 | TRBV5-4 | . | CASSPAAGLAYEQYF